This passage covers 3 T cell receptor beta chains from one sample sequenced in a study of molecular identifiers for immune sequencing clone quantification. TCRdb used MiXCR to reprocess the PCR reads, holding one entry per CDR3 protein. Of 55,000 to 75,000 distinct CDR3 sequences in the sample, 18% are singletons; the top ten hold around 1.5%. Material: naive CD8+ T cells from blood, with Jurkat cell RNA spiked in. Subset in this sample: FACS-sorted CD8+CD4-CCR7+CD45RA+ naive T cells. The origin of the receptors is a human donor in good health. Some libraries in this study had Jurkat cell RNA spiked in.

There are many counts of this clonotype. V and J are TRBV27 and TRBJ2-1, with a tentative D call TRBD2 (6 bases). V was clipped by 8 bases and J by 6 bases, with 23 bases between them. Germline CDR1 is MNHEY and CDR2 is SMNVEV (reference sequence). CDR3 length equals 16 residues. The CDR3 DNA is TGTGCCAGCCTCCCTCCCGGACTAACGAGGGCCAATGAGCAGTTCTTC. Translated: CASLPPGLTRANEQFF.

The chain carries TRBV7-9 and TRBJ1-4; D is uncertain. Germline CDR1 and CDR2: SEHNR and FQNEAQ (reference sequence). Trimming removed 2 bases from V and 8 bases from J, with 12 bases in between. The CDR3 extends over 14 amino acids. The CDR3, as DNA: TGTGCCAGCAGCTTACCCGGGGAGGCCGAAAAACTGTTTTTT. Its translation is CASSLPGEAEKLFF.

For this clonotype: A single base separates this from a much larger clone, so it may be a read error. The gene calls are TRBV28 and TRBJ1-5; TRBD1 is a possible D gene (5 bases). Germline CDR1 MDHEN, CDR2 SYDVKM. The CDR3 extends over 15 amino acids. DNA of the CDR3: TGTGCCAGCAGTTTATTCGGGGGGAAAAATCAGCCCCGGCATTTT. Amino acid sequence: CASSLFGGKNQPRHF. The entire variable domain, with the rest obtained from reference TRBV28 and TRBJ1-5, is as follows: DVKVTQSSRYLVKRTGEKVFLECVQDMDHENMFWYRQDPGLGLRLIYFSYDVKMKEKGDIPEGYSVSREKKERFSLILESASTNQTSMYLCASSLFGGKNQPRHFGDGTRLSIL.